This TCR beta chain emerged from a study of T cell responses to AZD1222 COVID-19 vaccine. Study observations and caveats: Without day 14 samples, only post-peak T cell repertoires were studied. Spike regions recognized by vaccine-associated CD4 TCRs spanned the protein, led by 160-218 and 743-854.

Generated by immunoSEQ multiplex PCR, the TCRdb table keeps only in-frame clones and is missing some. The table includes just under 75,000 clones, around 80% detected once. Germline V gene data show CDR1 as SGDLS and CDR2 as YYNGEE. Deletions cut 4 bases from V and 3 bases from J, with 7 bases between. The CDR3 extends over 12 amino acids. Points on this clone: Its target is unknown.

V is TRBV9 and J is TRBJ1-1; no clear D gene. The sample consisted of peripheral blood, taken 28 days after the second AZD1222 dose. This clonotype originated in an adult who received the AZD1222 COVID-19 vaccine. CDR3 in DNA: TGTGCCAGCAGCCCCGGGGACACTGAAGCTTTCTTT. As protein: CASSPGDTEAFF.